The following is a TCR beta chain sequence with its context. Its matching antigen is unknown. Primers used in a second PCR of about 7 to 12 cycles were a sample-barcoded 5' primer and a J-beta primer mix. There were at least 2.5 million CDR3-containing paired-end reads obtained from each sample. MiXCR, run by TCRdb on the 5' RACE reads, gives a single entry per CDR3 protein. Of about 830,000 distinct CDR3 sequences in the sample, around 68% were seen once. The V segment lost 2 bases and the J segment 3 bases; nucleotides outside the gene matches: 4. The CDR3 covers 15 residues. The sample belongs to a study of blood T cells in healthy people across ages. General observations from the study: Estimated diversity, derived from one million T cells, was regarded as an underestimate. Older age coincided with a roughly linear decline in TCR beta diversity per million T cells. Both higher diversity and more naive CD4+ cells marked long-lived donors when set against aged donors.

Sequencing was carried out using blood. The chain employs TRBV12-3 or TRBV12-4 and TRBJ2-3, with 8 nucleotides matching TRBD2. This sequence originates from a man aged 30-40 years in good health. The CDR3 coding sequence is TGTGCCAGCAGTTTACGGGGGGGAATTACAGATACGCAGTATTTT. Translated: CASSLRGGITDTQYF.